These 4 T cell receptor beta chains were all obtained from the same sample, sequenced in a study of blood T cell repertoires in COVID-19. Profiled with immunoSEQ multiplex PCR; TCRdb holds only in-frame clones, not every one. The sample includes roughly 100,000 clones, roughly nine tenths seen only once; the top ten take over 15%. Sequenced material: peripheral blood. The receptors come from a woman older than 75 in a cohort sampled during active COVID-19.

This chain joins TRBV5-1 and TRBJ1-1; 10 bases align to TRBD1. CDR3 length: 17 residues. Looked up from germline, CDR1 is SGHRS and CDR2 is YFSETQ. After removal of 0 bases from V and 5 bases from J, the junction contained 10 bases not matched to a gene. The CDR3 bases are TGCGCCAGCAGCTTGGATGTTTGGGACAGGGGCGGGACTGAAGCTTTCTTT. This codes for CASSLDVWDRGGTEAFF.

J is TRBJ2-3 and V is TRBV3-1 (or the pseudogene TRBV3-2); 8 nucleotides agree with TRBD2. Germline lookup yields CDR1 LGHDT and CDR2 YNNKEL (reference sequence). V dropped 4 bases and J dropped 0; count of bases not matched to a gene: 6. The CDR3 runs 16 residues. Written as DNA, the CDR3 is TGTGCCAGCAGCCTCCGGGGGGGAGCGAGCACAGATACGCAGTATTTT. Its translation: CASSLRGGASTDTQYF.

V and J are TRBV30 and TRBJ1-1, with D hard to call. The CDR3 length is 14 residues. Germline lookup yields CDR1 GTSNPN and CDR2 SVGIG (reference sequence). V shed 0 bases and J shed 6 bases, with 14 bases lying between them. DNA of the CDR3: TGTGCCTGGAGTGTAACCGGGTACGTGGCTGAAGCTTTCTTT. Amino acid sequence: CAWSVTGYVAEAFF. Using reference TRBV30 and TRBJ1-1 for the parts outside the CDR3, the full variable domain is SQTIHQWPATLVQPVGSPLSLECTVEGTSNPNLYWYRQAAGRGLQLLFYSVGIGQISSEVPQNLSASRPQDRQFILSSKKLLLSDSGFYLCAWSVTGYVAEAFFGQGTRLTVV.

The chain recombines TRBV18 with TRBJ2-2; 8 bases agree with TRBD1. The CDR3 has 15 residues. V shed 6 bases and J 3 bases; nucleotides not matched to a gene: 6. Per the germline V gene, CDR1 is KGHSH and CDR2 is LQKENI. CDR3 in DNA: TGTGCCAGCTCCCCAGGGGGCTTGGACACCGGGGAGCTGTTTTTT. It is translated as CASSPGGLDTGELFF. The variable domain in full, with the rest retrieved from reference TRBV18 and TRBJ2-2, is NAGVMQNPRHLVRRRGQEARLRCSPMKGHSHVYWYRQLPEEGLKFMVYLQKENIIDESGMPKERFSAEFPKEGPSILRIQQVVRGDSAAYFCASSPGGLDTGELFFGEGSRLTVL.